Each of the 5 T cell receptor beta chains below was sequenced from the same sample in a study of T cell repertoires in cytomegalovirus infection. Each CDR3 protein is one row after TCRdb ran MiXCR on the reads. The sample consists of about 340,000 distinct CDR3 sequences, approximately 32% of them appearing once. These receptors' targets are unknown. The material was cultured PBMCs, obtained from culture after CMV antigen stimulation. These receptors were obtained from a human donor in good health (CMV status not recorded). Some clones in this sample may be carry-over from other donors' samples.

The V call is TRBV2, the J call TRBJ2-1, with D possibly matching TRBD2 (5 bases). V lost 3 bases and J 9 bases, leaving 15 bases between the germline ends. Per germline, CDR1 SNHLY and CDR2 FYNNEI. This CDR3 is built from 14 residues. CDR3 nucleotide sequence: TGTGCCAGCAGTGAGCGGGCGGAGGCGAGTGAGCAGTTCTTC. Translation: CASSERAEASEQFF.

The chain has TRBV28 and TRBJ2-3, with D possibly being TRBD1 or TRBD2 (5 bases each). V was clipped by 0 bases and J by 5 bases, with 9 bases between them. Germline V lookup: CDR1 MDHEN, CDR2 SYDVKM. There are 14 residues in the CDR3. The CDR3 loop reads CASSLWGVRDTQYF. CDR3 nucleotide sequence: TGTGCCAGCAGTTTATGGGGGGTTCGAGATACGCAGTATTTT. Variable domain in full (rest from reference TRBV28 and TRBJ2-3): DVKVTQSSRYLVKRTGEKVFLECVQDMDHENMFWYRQDPGLGLRLIYFSYDVKMKEKGDIPEGYSVSREKKERFSLILESASTNQTSMYLCASSLWGVRDTQYFGPGTRLTVL.

This clonotype was picked up a small number of times. V and J are TRBV7-8 and TRBJ2-1; TRBD1 is a possible D gene (5 bases). The CDR3 length is 15 residues. The V gene's germline CDR1 is SGHVS and CDR2 FQNEAQ. V shed 7 bases and J shed 7 bases, with 20 bases lying between them. CDR3 nucleotide sequence: TGTGCCAGCAAAAAAACTCGGCAGGGTCGGAATGAGCAGTTCTTC. It specifies CASKKTRQGRNEQFF.

This chain uses TRBV10-3 with TRBJ1-1, with unresolved D. Trimming took off 4 bases at V and 3 bases at J, with 12 bases between the two ends. CDR1 is ENHRY, CDR2 SYGVKD, per germline. The CDR3 is made up of 14 amino acids. This CDR3 reads CAISAQAMHTEAFF. The CDR3 DNA sequence: TGTGCCATCAGTGCTCAAGCGATGCACACTGAAGCTTTCTTT.

The chain carries TRBV12-3 or TRBV12-4 and TRBJ2-1; D assignment may be TRBD1 or TRBD2 (5 bases each). V was shortened by 2 bases and J by 0 bases, with 11 bases between the two germline ends. This CDR3 spans 16 amino acids. Here the CDR3 reads CASSLLSGRSYNEQFF. CDR3 DNA: TGTGCCAGCAGTTTATTGTCGGGGCGCTCCTACAATGAGCAGTTCTTC.